These 16 T cell receptor beta chains originate from one sample sequenced in a study of shared clonotypes between healthy human individuals. Naive CD8 cells lacked CD45RO and underwent positive selection for CCR7, leaving out terminally differentiated effector memory CD45RA+ cells. Sequencing was performed with immunoSEQ multiplex PCR; in TCRdb, only in-frame clones are kept and a portion is missing. The table shows 800,000 to 950,000 clones, with around 96% occurring only once. Material for sequencing was naive CD8+ T cells sorted from blood. The source is a man aged 30-40 years in good health.

V gene TRBV29-1 combines with J gene TRBJ2-7, with D perhaps TRBD1 or TRBD2 (5 bases each). V lost 6 bases, J lost 3 bases, and 12 bases lay in between. This CDR3 contains 12 residues. Looked up from germline, CDR1 is SQVTM and CDR2 is ANQGSEA. CDR3 sequence (DNA): TGCAGCGTGTGGGAGAGGGGCTACGAGCAGTACTTC. Its protein is CSVWERGYEQYF.

The chain carries TRBV5-1 and TRBJ2-3, with D unresolved. CDR1 is SGHRS and CDR2 is YFSETQ in the germline V gene. This CDR3 has 12 residues. V was trimmed by 3 bases and J by 6 bases, leaving 8 bases between them. CDR3 residues: CASSSSMDTQYF. The DNA for the CDR3 is TGCGCCAGCAGCTCTTCCATGGATACGCAGTATTTT.

This clone has just one count. The J gene is TRBJ1-5, the V gene TRBV7-6; D is unclear. This CDR3 region has 14 residues. Germline CDR1 reads SGHVS; CDR2 reads FNYEAQ. Trimming cost V 2 bases and J 2 bases, with 7 bases left between them. The CDR3 here is CASSLLLGNQPQHF. The CDR3 region has the DNA TGTGCCAGCAGCTTACTTTTGGGCAATCAGCCCCAGCATTTT.

The chain joins TRBV7-8 to TRBJ2-5, with TRBD2 matching 10 bases. Germline V gene lookup returns CDR1 SGHVS and CDR2 FQNEAQ. There are 19 residues in the CDR3. V gave up 3 bases and J gave up 3 bases; unmatched junction bases: 16. Here the CDR3 DNA reads TGTGCCAGCAGCTTTGAGGCTAGCGGGAGAGAGTTGAGAGAAGAGACCCAGTACTTC. Protein: CASSFEASGRELREETQYF.

About this clone: Other DNA sequences in this sample translate to the same CDR3. The V gene is TRBV7-3, the J gene TRBJ2-2; D not resolved. The V gene's germline CDR1 is SGHTA and CDR2 FQGTGA. Deletions cut 2 bases from V and 4 bases from J, with 5 bases between. The CDR3 has 13 residues. CDR3 in amino acids: CASSLSGTGELFF. CDR3 nucleotides: TGTGCCAGCAGCTTATCAGGCACCGGGGAGCTGTTTTTT.

The chain is built from TRBV9 and TRBJ1-5, with D possibly TRBD1 on 5 matching bases. V was clipped by 7 bases and J by 5 bases, with 19 bases between them. CDR3 length equals 15 residues. From germline, CDR1 is SGDLS and CDR2 YYNGEE. The CDR3 region is CASARTGVFDQPQHF. CDR3 sequence (DNA): TGTGCCAGCGCCCGAACGGGGGTTTTTGATCAGCCCCAGCATTTT.

The chain couples TRBV7-9 to TRBJ2-1, with 7 bases lining up with TRBD2. The CDR3 has 13 residues. The V gene's germline CDR1 is SEHNR and CDR2 FQNEAQ (reference sequence). The V gene end was trimmed by 3 bases and the J gene end by 5 bases; junction bases not matched to a gene: 1. The DNA for the CDR3 is TGTGCCAGCAGCTTGCTAGCGGACAATGAGCAGTTCTTC. Its translation: CASSLLADNEQFF.

The chain uses TRBV7-9 and TRBJ2-1; D perhaps matches TRBD2 (5 bases). Germline V gene lookup returns CDR1 SEHNR and CDR2 FQNEAQ (reference sequence). This CDR3 region has 17 residues. V was clipped by 3 bases and J by 2 bases, with 17 bases between them. CDR3: CASSFRGGGDPYNEQFF. The DNA for the CDR3 is TGTGCCAGCAGCTTTCGGGGTGGCGGAGATCCCTACAATGAGCAGTTCTTC.

The V gene is TRBV27, the J gene TRBJ2-7; D might be TRBD1 or TRBD2, each matching 5 bases. The CDR3 length is 15 residues. Trimming cost V 3 bases and J 3 bases, with 15 bases left between them. Germline loops: CDR1 MNHEY, CDR2 SMNVEV (reference sequence). In nucleotides, the CDR3 is TGTGCCAGCAGTTTTGGGGGTAGCACCCTCTACGAGCAGTACTTC. Amino acid sequence: CASSFGGSTLYEQYF.

DNA of the CDR3: TGTGCCAGTAGTCTAGGACAGGGGGCTATCTTTCAGCCCCAGCATTTT. This gives the protein CASSLGQGAIFQPQHF. The chain recombines TRBV19 with TRBJ1-5; the match to TRBD1 covers 11 bases. CDR1 LNHDA and CDR2 SQIVND come from the germline V gene (reference sequence). Unmatched junction bases numbered 9, after V lost 5 bases and J lost 6 bases. This CDR3 comprises 16 residues.

A single count supports this clone. The V and J genes are TRBV7-2 and TRBJ1-2; the match to TRBD1 covers 8 bases. In germline, CDR1 is SGHTA, CDR2 FQGNSA. The CDR3 runs 15 residues. V was pared by 4 bases and J by 8 bases, with 12 bases of the junction left unmatched. In DNA form, the CDR3 reads TGTGCCAGCAGCTACATACACAGGGGGAGAGGAGGCTACACCTTC. It translates to CASSYIHRGRGGYTF.

Regarding this clone: Other DNA sequences in this specimen translate into the identical CDR3. This chain links TRBV15 with TRBJ2-4; D may be TRBD1 or TRBD2 (5 bases each). V was cut by 3 bases and J by 14 bases, with 14 bases left in between. Germline V gene lookup returns CDR1 LNHNV and CDR2 YYDKDF (reference sequence). The CDR3 length is 12 residues. The CDR3 protein is CATSRDRDRKYF. Written as DNA, the CDR3 is TGTGCCACCAGCAGGGATCGGGACCGAAAGTACTTC.

J is TRBJ1-2 and V is TRBV29-1, with 9 bases lining up with TRBD1. Germline V lookup: CDR1 SQVTM, CDR2 ANQGSEA. The CDR3 is 15 residues long. V shed 6 bases and J 2 bases; nucleotides not matched to a gene: 10. The CDR3 DNA is TGCAGCGTGACCGGGACAGGGACGGAAAACTATGGCTACACCTTC. Translation: CSVTGTGTENYGYTF. Based on the CDR3 plus reference TRBV29-1 and TRBJ1-2, the full variable domain is SAVISQKPSRDICQRGTSLTIQCQVDSQVTMMFWYRQQPGQSLTLIATANQGSEATYESGFVIDKFPISRPNLTFSTLTVSNMSPEDSSIYLCSVTGTGTENYGYTFGSGTRLTVV.

The V call is TRBV28, the J call TRBJ2-7; the match to TRBD2 covers 8 bases. The CDR3 length is 13 residues. The V gene end was trimmed by 11 bases and the J gene end by 5 bases; junction bases not matched to a gene: 11. Germline CDR1 and CDR2: MDHEN and SYDVKM. The DNA for the CDR3 is TGTGCCGTTAGGGGGAGCGGGAGACACGAGCAGTACTTC. Its translation is CAVRGSGRHEQYF.

The J gene is TRBJ2-7, the V gene TRBV19; 8 bases are shared with TRBD1. After removal of 4 bases from V and 2 bases from J, the junction contained 4 bases not matched to a gene. The CDR3 consists of 14 residues. The germline V gene encodes CDR1 LNHDA and CDR2 SQIVND (reference sequence). As DNA, the CDR3 is TGTGCCAGTAGTAGGACAGGGTATGCCTACGAGCAGTACTTC. As protein: CASSRTGYAYEQYF.

The gene calls are TRBV30 and TRBJ2-1, with 8 positions matching TRBD1. Germline trimming cut 7 bases from V and 4 bases from J; bases unmatched to any gene: 12. The CDR3 extends over 15 amino acids. In germline, CDR1 is GTSNPN, CDR2 SVGIG (reference sequence). The CDR3 is CALKQPGQVYNEQFF. CDR3 DNA: TGTGCCTTAAAACAGCCGGGACAGGTATACAATGAGCAGTTCTTC.